This is a list of T cell receptor beta chains from one sample in a study of cytomegalovirus exposure and HLA in healthy donors. Sequenced by immunoSEQ multiplex PCR; TCRdb stores in-frame clones only, minus some. The sample records about 110,000 clones, 76% being singletons. Source material: PBMCs. The receptors stem from a woman between 45 and 65 years old in good health and CMV-seropositive. Each CDR3 is given with its conserved first and last residue. The order of the fields is V gene, clone size, J gene, D gene, CDR3 DNA, CDR3 protein. D genes are given only for firm matches. The size field is filled for only some rows; it gives once, few, many or a size class.

>TRBV7-9|NA|TRBJ1-1|NA
TGTGCCAGCAGCTCCGAGGGCTACACTGAAGCTTTCTTT
CASSSEGYTEAFF
>TRBV18|NA|TRBJ2-5|TRBD2
TGTGCCAGCTCACCACGCCGGAGTCGCCTAGCGGGAGTCCAAGAGACCCAGTACTTC
CASSPRRSRLAGVQETQYF
>TRBV7-9|NA|TRBJ2-4|NA
TGTGCCAGCAGCACCTGGGTGGGGGGACCCAAAAACAGTCAGTACTTC
CASSTWVGGPKNSQYF
>TRBV25-1|few|TRBJ1-3|NA
TGTGCCAGCAGTGACATCTACTCTGGAAACACCATATATTTT
CASSDIYSGNTIYF
>TRBV15|NA|TRBJ2-6|TRBD1
TGTGCCACCAGCAGAGATTTAAGGGGGCCTGGCTCTGGGGCCAACGGCCTGACTTTC
CATSRDLRGPGSGANGLTF
>TRBV6-1|once|TRBJ1-5|NA
TGTGCCAGCAGGACAGGTTTTCCAGGGAATCAGCCCCAGCATTTT
CASRTGFPGNQPQHF
>TRBV29-1|NA|TRBJ2-3|TRBD2
TGCAGCGTGTATGCGGGAGGGGCAGATACGCAGTATTTT
CSVYAGGADTQYF
>TRBV7-2|few|TRBJ2-1|NA
TGTGCCAGCAGCAGTAGGCCCGGGGTTACGCAGTTCTTC
CASSSRPGVTQFF
>TRBV9|NA|TRBJ1-4|TRBD1
TGTGCCAGCAGCGTCGACCAACCTGGGACAGGGGAGGAAAAACTGTTTTTT
CASSVDQPGTGEEKLFF
>TRBV5-1|NA|TRBJ2-1|TRBD2
TGCGCCAGCAGCTTGACTAGCGGATACTCCTACAATGAGCAGTTCTTC
CASSLTSGYSYNEQFF
>TRBV5-8|NA|TRBJ2-7|NA
TGTGCCAGCAGCTTGGGGGACACCTCCTACGAGCAGTACTTC
CASSLGDTSYEQYF
>TRBV2|NA|TRBJ2-3|TRBD1
TGTGCCAGCAAAGAGGGACAGGGGCAAGATACGCAGTATTTT
CASKEGQGQDTQYF
>TRBV7-2|NA|TRBJ2-3|TRBD2
TGTGCCAGCAGCTTAGAAGCGGGGGGGCCGGATACGCAGTATTTT
CASSLEAGGPDTQYF
>TRBV5-1|NA|TRBJ1-3|NA
TGCGCCAGCAGTCCAGAGGGGGGGATCTCTGGAAACACCATATATTTT
CASSPEGGISGNTIYF
>TRBV5-1|NA|TRBJ2-4|NA
TGCGTCAGCAGCTTCCGAGCGGGACAGGATCCTGCCAAAAACATTCAGTACTTC
CVSSFRAGQDPAKNIQYF
>TRBV7-8|NA|TRBJ2-7|TRBD2
TGTGCCAGCAGCTTATATGGGGGGGGAGAGTACGAGCAGTACTTC
CASSLYGGGEYEQYF
>TRBV27|NA|TRBJ2-7|NA
TGTGCCAGCGGCACAGGGATCCACGAGCAGTACTTC
CASGTGIHEQYF
>TRBV19|NA|TRBJ1-2|NA
TGTGCCAGTAGTATAGAGGACTTTCCAGCTAACTATGGCTACACCTTC
CASSIEDFPANYGYTF
>TRBV19|NA|TRBJ2-7|TRBD2
TGTGCCAGTGGGGCGGGGGTCTCCTACGAGCAGTACTTC
CASGAGVSYEQYF
>TRBV29-1|few|TRBJ1-1|NA
TGCAGCGTTGTACAACAGGGAGGGACTGAAGCTTTCTTT
CSVVQQGGTEAFF
>TRBV19|once|TRBJ1-4|NA
TGTGCCAGTAGTACGTCCCCTTCCGGTGAAAAACTGTTTTTT
CASSTSPSGEKLFF
>TRBV7-2|NA|TRBJ2-5|TRBD1
TGTGCCAGCAGCCCGAGACAGGGTAGGGGGGAGACCCAGTACTTC
CASSPRQGRGETQYF
>TRBV19|NA|TRBJ2-1|TRBD2
TGTGCCAGTAGTACTAGCGGGGGGGCCCCCAATGAGCAGTTCTTC
CASSTSGGAPNEQFF
>TRBV4-1|NA|TRBJ1-4|NA
TGCGCCAGCAGCCTTTGGGTCAGGGAGGAGGCATTAATGGGTGAAAAACTGTTTTTT
CASSLWVREEALMGEKLFF
>TRBV5-1|NA|TRBJ1-1|NA
TGCGCCAGCAGCTTGGGGGGCAGCACCACTGAAGCTTTCTTT
CASSLGGSTTEAFF
>TRBV7-9|NA|TRBJ2-3|TRBD2
TGTTCCAGCAGCTTGAGTGCTAGCGGGAGTAGCACAGATACGCAGTATTTT
CSSSLSASGSSTDTQYF
>TRBV6-1|NA|TRBJ2-2|NA
TGTGCCACCTCGGGACAAATGAACACCGGGGAGCTGTTTTTT
CATSGQMNTGELFF
>TRBV4-3|NA|TRBJ2-4|NA
TGCGCCAGCAGCCAAGAACAGGGTGGAAACAGTCAGTACTTC
CASSQEQGGNSQYF